Given below is one T cell receptor beta chain in context. Its antigen is currently unknown. The sample belongs to a study of shared clonotypes between healthy human individuals. Study as a whole: CD4 naive cells filled three plates per donor, CD4 memory three, CD8 naive two and CD8 memory one. Study-level findings and limits: What naive subsets generally showed was a larger estimated richness than memory subsets showed.

The data were produced by immunoSEQ multiplex PCR, yet TCRdb's version contains in-frame clones alone and is incomplete. The table includes millions of clones, approximately 93% detected once. The CDR3 covers 15 residues. Germline values: CDR1 SGHKS, CDR2 YYEKEE (reference sequence). V lost 4 bases, J lost 0 bases, and 10 bases lay in between. Caucasian adults residing in Nashville, Tennessee made up all the donors. CD4+ cell separation produced CD45RA+ naive and CD45RA-negative memory subsets. The receptor was isolated from a man aged 18 to 30 in good health. Some clones in this sample may be carry-over from other donors' samples. Sequenced input: naive CD4+ T cells from PBMCs. Regarding subset: CD45RA+ positively selected. V is TRBV5-5 and J is TRBJ1-4; D remains ambiguous. This CDR3 is CASSPRSTTNEKLFF. The CDR3, as DNA: TGTGCCAGCAGCCCCCGCTCCACAACTAATGAAAAACTGTTTTTT.